The present entry profiles one T cell receptor (beta chain) with its context. Its cognate antigen is unknown. Profiling of TCR beta VDJ combinations and CDR3 sequences used genomic DNA as template. TCRdb ran MiXCR on the reads and lists one entry per CDR3 protein. Seen here are approximately 470,000 distinct CDR3 sequences, approximately 33% observed once, and the top ten hold under 0.95%. Patients selected for sequencing had displayed CD8+CD57+ cell expansion by flow cytometry. As a group, the patients uniformly had severe acquired aplastic anemia. The source of the sample is a study of CD8+CD57+ T cells in acquired aplastic anemia. At the level of the study: When averaged, DNA from sorted CD4+ and CD8+ cells came to 2.5 to 3.5 ug. Notes on the study in general: Overlap between patients and controls comprised some 31 CD8+ CDR3 sequences.

Input material: sorted CD4+, CD8+, or CD8+CD57+ T cells (not recorded which) from PBMCs. This clonotype originated in a human donor with aplastic anemia.

CDR3 in DNA: TGCGCCAGCAGGGGCACAAATGAAAAACTGTTTTTT. This codes for CASRGTNEKLFF. The V call is TRBV5-1, the J call TRBJ1-4, with unresolved D. Germline V lookup: CDR1 SGHRS, CDR2 YFSETQ. The CDR3 covers 12 residues. Trimming cost V 5 bases and J 5 bases, with 7 bases left between them.